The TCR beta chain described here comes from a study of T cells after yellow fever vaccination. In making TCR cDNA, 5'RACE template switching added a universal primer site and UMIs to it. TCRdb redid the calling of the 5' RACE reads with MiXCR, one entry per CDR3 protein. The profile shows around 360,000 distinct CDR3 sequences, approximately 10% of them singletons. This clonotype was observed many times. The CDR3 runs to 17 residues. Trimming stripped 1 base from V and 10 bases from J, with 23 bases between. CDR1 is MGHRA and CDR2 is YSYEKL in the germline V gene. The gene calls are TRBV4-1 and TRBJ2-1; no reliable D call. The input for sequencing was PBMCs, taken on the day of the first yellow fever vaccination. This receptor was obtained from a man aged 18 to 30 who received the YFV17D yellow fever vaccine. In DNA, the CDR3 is TGCGCCAGCAGCCAAGTTTTGATACGGACCCTCCTCAAGGAGCAGTTCTTC. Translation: CASSQVLIRTLLKEQFF.